These T cell receptor beta chains were read from a single sample in a study of control samples from healthy donors and cancer patients. TCRdb's table, derived via immunoSEQ multiplex PCR, lists solely in-frame clones and lacks some. The sample lists approximately 87,000 clones, around 91% occurring once. Material: blood. Every receptor here comes from a man aged 50 to 60 in good health. Both conserved end residues are part of each CDR3. A D gene is named only where the DNA matches it firmly.

CDR3nt | CDR3aa | v_gene | d_gene | j_gene
TGCGCCAGCAGCTATATTGGCGCCGGCACTGAAGCTTTCTTT | CASSYIGAGTEAFF | TRBV5-1 | NA | TRBJ1-1
TGTGCCAGCACCATAATCGGGGGGGGCGCGTATACGCAGTATTTT | CASTIIGGGAYTQYF | TRBV27 | TRBD2 | TRBJ2-3
TGTGCCAGCATCCCCAGGAGGAGTAACACCGGGGAGCTGTTTTTT | CASIPRRSNTGELFF | TRBV7-2 | NA | TRBJ2-2
TGTGCCATCAGCAATAGGGCTGAGCAGTTCTTC | CAISNRAEQFF | TRBV10-3 | NA | TRBJ2-1
TGTGCCAGCAGCCAAGATCGGACAGATTCACCCCTCCACTTT | CASSQDRTDSPLHF | TRBV4-2 | NA | TRBJ1-6
TGTGCCAGTAGTGACAGGGCTTCTGGGGCCAACGTCCTGACTTTC | CASSDRASGANVLTF | TRBV19 | TRBD1 | TRBJ2-6
TGTGCCAGCAGTGAAGTATTAACGAAGAGACAGGGGGCCTACGAGCAGTACTTC | CASSEVLTKRQGAYEQYF | TRBV6-1 | TRBD1 | TRBJ2-7
TGTGCCAGCAGCGCGACCAGAGCATATGGCTACACCTTC | CASSATRAYGYTF | TRBV9 | NA | TRBJ1-2
TGTGCCACCAAGGGGACGGTAGTCCCCGGTGAGGCTTTCTTT | CATKGTVVPGEAFF | TRBV2 | NA | TRBJ1-1
TGTGCCAGCAGCTCTTTCAGGGGGGGCGAGGCTTTCTTT | CASSSFRGGEAFF | TRBV11-2 | TRBD1 | TRBJ1-1
TGTGCCAGCAGCCTTCGGACTAGCGGGAACACCGGGGAGCTGTTTTTT | CASSLRTSGNTGELFF | TRBV4-2 | TRBD2 | TRBJ2-2
TGTGCCAGCTCACCGACCGGGAATTGGGGTGAAAAACTGTTTTTT | CASSPTGNWGEKLFF | TRBV18 | NA | TRBJ1-4
TGTGCCACCTCCATGGGGGTTTCAAACACCGGGGAGCTGTTTTTT | CATSMGVSNTGELFF | TRBV6-5 | NA | TRBJ2-2
TGTGCCAGTTCGGGTTCCGGAAACACCATATATTTT | CASSGSGNTIYF | TRBV19 | NA | TRBJ1-3
TGCAGTGCTAGTGGACTCGGGACAGGCGAAAAACTGTTTTTT | CSASGLGTGEKLFF | TRBV20-1 | TRBD1 | TRBJ1-4